These 32 T cell receptor beta chains share one sample of origin, sequenced in a study of T cell changes during pregnancy in multiple sclerosis. Profiling relied on immunoSEQ multiplex PCR, and the TCRdb table lists in-frame clones only, not all of them. The table includes roughly 64,000 clones, about nine tenths detected once. Specimen: peripheral blood, collected in the second trimester of pregnancy. The origin of the receptors is a female donor with multiple sclerosis, enrolled in a pregnancy study.

V usage is TRBV2 and J usage is TRBJ2-3; D is undetermined. The CDR3 covers 15 residues. The V gene lost 2 bases and the J gene lost 2 bases, with 11 bases spanning the gap. Looked up from germline, CDR1 is SNHLY and CDR2 is FYNNEI. CDR3 coding DNA: TGTGCCAGCAGTGAATATGCCGGGTCCACAGATACGCAGTATTTT. Protein sequence: CASSEYAGSTDTQYF.

The rearrangement uses TRBV5-1 and TRBJ1-3; 7 bases fit TRBD1. The CDR3 totals 14 residues. Unmatched junction bases numbered 1, after V lost 4 bases and J lost 0 bases. The germline V gene encodes CDR1 SGHRS and CDR2 YFSETQ. This CDR3 reads CASSRQGSGNTIYF. CDR3 sequence (DNA): TGCGCCAGCAGCCGACAGGGCTCTGGAAACACCATATATTTT.

This CDR3 reads CAVDKNNQPQHF. The CDR3 DNA follows: TGTGCCGTGGACAAAAATAATCAGCCCCAGCATTTT. The chain uses TRBV30 and TRBJ1-5; maybe TRBD1 (5 bases). V was cut by 8 bases and J by 4 bases, with 12 bases left in between. CDR3 length: 12 residues. Germline-derived CDR1 and CDR2 are GTSNPN and SVGIG (reference sequence).

This clone was counted once. The rearrangement uses TRBV5-4 and TRBJ2-3, with D possibly matching TRBD2 (5 bases). The CDR3 has 14 residues. Deletions cut 3 bases from V and 6 bases from J, with 14 bases between. Germline V lookup: CDR1 SGHNT, CDR2 YYREEE (reference sequence). For the CDR3, the DNA is TGTGCCAGCAGCTCACCGGGAAGACCCGATACGCAGTATTTT. This sequence encodes CASSSPGRPDTQYF.

The chain carries TRBV28 and TRBJ2-1, with TRBD2 matching 7 bases. The J segment lost 3 bases and the V segment lost 10 bases, leaving 9 bases of the junction unmatched. In germline, CDR1 is MDHEN, CDR2 SYDVKM. The CDR3 consists of 14 residues. The CDR3 bases are TGTGCCACAAAGAGGGAGGGTAACTACAATGAGCAGTTCTTC. It yields the protein CATKREGNYNEQFF.

The CDR3 loop is CASSPRAGLGANVLTF. In nucleotides, the CDR3 is TGTGCCAGCAGCCCCCGGGCGGGGCTCGGGGCCAACGTCCTGACTTTC. J is TRBJ2-6 and V is TRBV7-2; a weak D match, TRBD2 (6 bases). This CDR3 is built from 16 residues. Germline V lookup: CDR1 SGHTA, CDR2 FQGNSA. With 5 bases removed from V and 4 bases from J, the gap between germline ends came to 15 bases.

This clone was observed once. The chain links TRBV4-1 to TRBJ2-1; no definite D call. The CDR3 is made up of 14 amino acids. Germline V gives CDR1 MGHRA, CDR2 YSYEKL. The V end lost 1 base, the J end lost 7 bases, and 11 bases lay between the germline ends. In DNA form, the CDR3 reads TGCGCCAGCAGCCAAGTTAAACCTATTAATGAGCAGTTCTTC. Translation: CASSQVKPINEQFF.

The chain carries TRBV6-4 and TRBJ2-2, with TRBD2 identical over 7 bases. The CDR3 has 17 amino acids. The germline gives CDR1 MRHNA, CDR2 SNTAGT. Unmatched junction bases numbered 4, after V lost 0 bases and J lost 0 bases. The CDR3 DNA reads as TGTGCCAGCAGTGACTCACTAGCGATAGCGAACACCGGGGAGCTGTTTTTT. Its protein is CASSDSLAIANTGELFF.

V and J are TRBV27 and TRBJ2-7, with 7 bases lining up with TRBD1. J gave up 1 base and V 2 bases, and 2 bases lay outside the gene matches. Germline assignment: CDR1 MNHEY and CDR2 SMNVEV (reference sequence). The CDR3 sequence is 14 residues long. The CDR3 DNA reads TGTGCCAGCAGTTTAGGCAGGGGGTCCTACGAGCAGTACTTC. Its protein is CASSLGRGSYEQYF.

The rearrangement joins TRBV6-1 to TRBJ1-5; 9 nucleotides agree with TRBD1. The CDR3 length is 15 residues. V lost 4 bases and J lost 7; bases outside the gene matches: 8. Germline lookup yields CDR1 MNHNS and CDR2 SASEGT. CDR3 DNA sequence: TGTGCCAGCAGTGGCCGGGACAGGGACAAACAGCCCCAGCATTTT. Its translation is CASSGRDRDKQPQHF.

V and J are TRBV1 and TRBJ1-2; TRBD1, the D gene given by the table, was not confirmed from the DNA. TRBV1 is labeled a pseudogene. The length of the CDR3 is 12 residues. CDR3: CTSITGRLGYTF. DNA of the CDR3: TGCACCAGCATAACAGGGAGATTGGGCTACACCTTC.

This chain links TRBV5-1 with TRBJ2-3; 8 bases line up with TRBD2. V dropped 2 bases and J dropped 7; count of bases not matched to a gene: 6. This CDR3 contains 14 residues. Germline V gives CDR1 SGHRS, CDR2 YFSETQ. CDR3 loop: CASSFSGAVNTQYF. For the CDR3, the DNA is TGCGCCAGCAGCTTTAGCGGGGCCGTAAATACGCAGTATTTT.

CDR3 loop: CASSRGTSGKNTQYF. Written as DNA, the CDR3 is TGTGCCAGCAGTCGCGGGACTAGCGGGAAAAATACGCAGTATTTT. The chain combines TRBV27 with TRBJ2-3, with 13 bases that match TRBD2. Unmatched junction bases numbered 6, after V lost 5 bases and J lost 7 bases. This CDR3 region has 15 residues. The germline V gene has CDR1 MNHEY and CDR2 SMNVEV (reference sequence).

This chain joins TRBV19 and TRBJ2-3, with D maybe TRBD2 (6 bases). V dropped 5 bases and J dropped 0 bases, with 9 bases sitting between them. The CDR3 consists of 14 residues. Germline CDR1 and CDR2: LNHDA and SQIVND (reference sequence). The CDR3 DNA reads TGTGCCAGTAGTCTCGCGGGGAGCACAGATACGCAGTATTTT. It specifies CASSLAGSTDTQYF.

The chain has TRBV6-5 and TRBJ2-1, with 7 bases that match TRBD1. The V gene end was trimmed by 4 bases and the J gene end by 8 bases; junction bases not matched to a gene: 8. Germline V lookup: CDR1 MNHEY, CDR2 SVGAGI. This CDR3 is built from 14 residues. The CDR3 sequence: CASSFSTGTHEQFF. CDR3 coding DNA: TGTGCCAGCAGTTTCTCGACAGGGACCCATGAGCAGTTCTTC.

The chain carries TRBV5-4 and TRBJ2-5, with D possibly being TRBD2 (5 bases). Per germline, CDR1 SGHNT and CDR2 YYREEE (reference sequence). This CDR3 has 15 residues. The V end lost 2 bases, the J end lost 2 bases, and 13 bases lay between the germline ends. The CDR3 region has the DNA TGTGCCAGCAGCTTTACCTTGGGAGATCAAGAGACCCAGTACTTC. Its translation is CASSFTLGDQETQYF.

The chain employs TRBV6-1 and TRBJ1-2; D possibly corresponds to TRBD1 (6 bases). V was trimmed by 3 bases and J by 6 bases, leaving 14 bases between them. The length of the CDR3 is 14 residues. Germline-derived CDR1 and CDR2 are MNHNS and SASEGT. The CDR3 nucleotides are TGTGCCAGCAGTGAGCGGCAGGGGAAAGATGGCTACACCTTC. This translates into CASSERQGKDGYTF.

The chain uses TRBV2 and TRBJ2-5, with TRBD1 as a possible D gene (6 bases). CDR1 SNHLY and CDR2 FYNNEI come from the germline V gene. Trimming removed 6 bases from V and 0 bases from J, with 8 bases in between. The length of the CDR3 is 13 residues. Written as DNA, the CDR3 is TGTGCCAGCAGAAGGGGGTACCAAGAGACCCAGTACTTC. Translated: CASRRGYQETQYF.

The genes are TRBV18 and TRBJ1-2; 12 bases agree with TRBD1. In germline, CDR1 is KGHSH, CDR2 LQKENI. The CDR3 is 16 residues long. The V segment lost 6 bases and the J segment 6 bases; nucleotides outside the gene matches: 11. CDR3 residues: CASSPGQGALIDGYTF. In nucleotides, the CDR3 is TGTGCCAGCTCCCCGGGACAGGGGGCGCTTATAGATGGCTACACCTTC.

This clone came up once. The chain carries TRBV7-2 and TRBJ2-7, with D possibly matching TRBD2 (7 bases). The V end lost 1 base, the J end lost 0 bases, and 19 bases lay between the germline ends. This CDR3 has 18 amino acids. Germline V lookup: CDR1 SGHTA, CDR2 FQGNSA. The CDR3 DNA sequence: TGTGCCAGCAGCTTAGAGCCCTCGGGGGGCGGGAGCTCCTACGAGCAGTACTTC. It translates to CASSLEPSGGGSSYEQYF.

This chain uses TRBV7-6 with TRBJ2-7; TRBD1 matches 8 bases. CDR1 SGHVS and CDR2 FNYEAQ come from the germline V gene. V was clipped by 4 bases and J by 2 bases; unmatched bases: 7. This CDR3 contains 15 residues. The CDR3 DNA follows: TGTGCCAGCAGCTCAGGACAGGGAACACCCTACGAGCAGTACTTC. Translated, it gives CASSSGQGTPYEQYF.

The J gene is TRBJ2-1, the V gene TRBV9; weak D call: TRBD2 (5 bases). This CDR3 has 14 residues. The germline V gene encodes CDR1 SGDLS and CDR2 YYNGEE. V shed 4 bases and J shed 8 bases, with 16 bases lying between them. DNA of the CDR3: TGTGCCAGCAGCTATGAGGGCCGTGGTGATGAGCAGTTCTTC. It yields the protein CASSYEGRGDEQFF.

The rearrangement uses TRBV11-2 and TRBJ2-7; D perhaps matches TRBD2 (5 bases). The V end lost 6 bases, the J end lost 5 bases, and 20 bases lay between the germline ends. Germline V CDR1 and CDR2: SGHAT, FQNNGV. The CDR3 spans 15 residues. In DNA, the CDR3 is TGTGCCAGCAGGGGAAACCGGAGAGGGTCCCACGAGCAGTACTTC. The encoded protein is CASRGNRRGSHEQYF.

V usage is TRBV5-1 and J usage is TRBJ1-2; 10 bases match TRBD1. V trimming: 2 bases; J trimming: 1 base; junction bases outside the gene matches: 2. Per germline, CDR1 SGHRS and CDR2 YFSETQ. The CDR3 loop spans 15 amino acids. The CDR3: CASSLGTGVNYGYTF. The CDR3 coding sequence is TGCGCCAGCAGCTTAGGGACAGGGGTTAACTATGGCTACACCTTC.

The chain couples TRBV21-1 to TRBJ2-1; no DNA check was done on the table's D call, TRBD2. TRBV21-1 is annotated as a pseudogene. The CDR3 runs 22 residues. CDR3 bases: TGTGCCAGCAGCAAAGAAGTGGCTGGTGGCCTAGCGGGATCTAGCTCCTACAATGAGCAGTTCTTC. Protein product: CASSKEVAGGLAGSSSYNEQFF.

The V and J genes are TRBV5-1 and TRBJ1-4; TRBD1 might be the D (5 bases). Germline V gene sequence: CDR1 SGHRS, CDR2 YFSETQ. The length of the CDR3 is 15 residues. V dropped 0 bases and J dropped 8 bases, with 14 bases sitting between them. CDR3 region: CASSLAGAGREKLFF. CDR3 sequence (DNA): TGCGCCAGCAGCTTGGCCGGGGCCGGGAGGGAAAAACTGTTTTTT.

This clone occurred once. The chain has TRBV7-2 and TRBJ2-7, with TRBD2 matching over 11 bases. The CDR3 consists of 15 residues. V lost 5 bases, J lost 6 bases, and 9 bases stayed unmatched. Germline V gene lookup returns CDR1 SGHTA and CDR2 FQGNSA. As DNA, the CDR3 is TGTGCCAGCAGCAAAACTAGCGGGAGTTTTCTCGAGCAGTACTTC. Translation: CASSKTSGSFLEQYF.

The V and J genes are TRBV9 and TRBJ2-7, with 7 bases aligning to TRBD2. Germline V gene data show CDR1 as SGDLS and CDR2 as YYNGEE. The V gene end was trimmed by 3 bases and the J gene end by 6 bases; junction bases not matched to a gene: 6. The CDR3 is 13 amino acids. For the CDR3, the DNA is TGTGCCAGCAGCGCCGGACTAGTTAGCGAGCAGTACTTC. It is translated as CASSAGLVSEQYF.

The CDR3 is CASSAGLAGGRTDTQYF. CDR3 coding DNA: TGTGCCAGCAGCGCGGGACTAGCGGGAGGGCGTACAGATACGCAGTATTTT. The V gene is TRBV5-4, the J gene TRBJ2-3; TRBD2 matches at 16 bases. The CDR3 extends over 17 amino acids. J gave up 3 bases and V 4 bases, and 5 bases lay outside the gene matches. Germline loops: CDR1 SGHNT, CDR2 YYREEE (reference sequence).

This clone appeared a few times. The chain couples TRBV6-5 to TRBJ2-1; D possibly corresponds to TRBD1 (7 bases). This CDR3 contains 14 residues. Trimming shortened V by 9 bases and J by 5 bases, and 17 bases separated the two germline ends. Germline V CDR1 and CDR2: MNHEY, SVGAGI. CDR3 nucleotide sequence: TGTGCCAGTTTGGGACAGAGGGGGGACAATGAGCAGTTCTTC. Its translation: CASLGQRGDNEQFF.

This clone came up once. J is TRBJ1-2 and V is TRBV5-5; D is ambiguous. CDR1 and CDR2 (germline): SGHKS, YYEKEE (reference sequence). Trimming cost V 0 bases and J 3 bases, with 3 bases left between them. The CDR3 loop spans 12 amino acids. The CDR3 loop reads CASSLGHYGYTF. For the CDR3, the DNA is TGTGCCAGCAGCTTGGGGCACTATGGCTACACCTTC.

The CDR3 loop is CASSQDGLAAWNTQYF. CDR3 sequence (DNA): TGTGCCAGCAGCCAAGATGGTCTAGCAGCATGGAATACGCAGTATTTT. This chain links TRBV14 with TRBJ2-3; tentative D call: TRBD2 (5 bases). V was clipped by 0 bases and J by 7 bases, with 17 bases between them. The CDR3 is 16 residues long. Germline V gives CDR1 SGHDN, CDR2 FVKESK.